This is a list of T cell receptor beta chains from one sample in a study of T-cell memory formation after mild COVID-19. TCRdb re-called the 5' RACE reads through MiXCR, storing one row per CDR3 protein. The sample holds approximately 260,000 distinct CDR3 sequences; about 16% are singletons and the top ten take about 4%. Material: PBMCs or a T cell subset sorted from them (not recorded which). These TCRs come from a man between 18 and 35 years old who had mild COVID-19 (a few samples of this study predate the infection). Cell type and time point are not known. CDR3s include the opening cysteine and the closing phenylalanine or tryptophan. D genes are given only for firm matches. Only part of the rows carry a size: once, few, many, or a class if the clone is expanded.

clone_size d_call j_call v_call cdr3_nt cdr3_aa
. . TRBJ2-3 TRBV7-2 TGTGCCAGCAGCCTAACCCACAGGGAAGATACGCAGTATTTT CASSLTHREDTQYF
. . TRBJ1-1 TRBV5-1 TGCGCCAGCAGCTTGGACCCCCCCGGGACCAACACTGAAGCTTTCTTT CASSLDPPGTNTEAFF
. . TRBJ2-5 TRBV7-2 TGTGCCAGCAGCTTAAGACTCGTGCAAGAGACCCAGTACTTC CASSLRLVQETQYF
. . TRBJ1-4 TRBV10-3 TGTGCCATCAGTGAGGGCGTCATAGAAAAACTGTTTTTT CAISEGVIEKLFF
. . TRBJ2-5 TRBV4-1 TGCGCCAGCAGCCAAGATTCCAGGAAAGAGACCCAGTACTTC CASSQDSRKETQYF
few . TRBJ1-6 TRBV4-1 TGCGCCAGCAGCCAAGATTCCCAGTCCGAGGGGAATTCACCCCTCCACTTT CASSQDSQSEGNSPLHF
few . TRBJ1-1 TRBV4-1 TGCGCCAGCAGCCAACCCATGGACACTGAACTGAACACTGAAGCTTTCTTT CASSQPMDTELNTEAFF
few . TRBJ2-3 TRBV5-6 TGTGCCAGCAGCTTCCCCCATCAGGGAACGCAGTATTTT CASSFPHQGTQYF
. . TRBJ1-2 TRBV24-1 TGTGCCACACCAAGGACAGAGCAGGGCTACACCTTC CATPRTEQGYTF
few . TRBJ2-1 TRBV6-1 TGTGCCAGCAGTGAGGGGGGGGGCCCCGCCTACAATGAGCAGTTCTTC CASSEGGGPAYNEQFF
few . TRBJ2-5 TRBV29-1 TGCAGCGTTGGTGCTACAGGGTTGGGAGAGACCCAGTACTTC CSVGATGLGETQYF
few . TRBJ1-1 TRBV2 TGTGCCAGCAGTGAATCTTGGGGGGCTGTCACTGAAGCTTTCTTT CASSESWGAVTEAFF
few TRBD1 TRBJ2-3 TRBV4-3 TGCGCCAGCAGCCAAGTGCAGGGGGCATCGGCAGATACGCAGTATTTT CASSQVQGASADTQYF
few . TRBJ1-2 TRBV5-1 TGCGCCAGCAGCCAGGACACCTCTAACTATGGCTACACCTTC CASSQDTSNYGYTF
. . TRBJ2-3 TRBV29-1 TGCAGCGTTGGATTAACTGCCATACCTCGAGCAGATACGCAGTATTTT CSVGLTAIPRADTQYF
. . TRBJ2-2 TRBV20-1 TGCAGTGCTAGTGCGGGGAACACCGGGGAGCTGTTTTTT CSASAGNTGELFF
. TRBD2 TRBJ2-5 TRBV4-2 TGTGCCAGCAGCTCCTCGGGACTAGCGGGGCAAGAGACCCAGTACTTC CASSSSGLAGQETQYF
few . TRBJ2-5 TRBV20-1 TGCAGTGCGACCGGGAGCCAAGAGACCCAGTACTTC CSATGSQETQYF
. . TRBJ2-7 TRBV25-1 TGTGCCAGCAGTGAAAGAGGGTACGAGCAGTACTTC CASSERGYEQYF
few . TRBJ2-3 TRBV7-2 TGTGCCAGCAGCTTCAGGGGTGAAGATACGCAGTATTTT CASSFRGEDTQYF
few TRBD1 TRBJ1-6 TRBV20-1 TGCAGTGCTAGTTTGGACAGGGGAGGAACCTATAATTCACCCCTCCACTTT CSASLDRGGTYNSPLHF
few . TRBJ1-2 TRBV6-2/TRBV6-3 TGTGCCACCGAATCGCCGGGGAAGGGCTTCTATGGCTACACCTTC CATESPGKGFYGYTF
few . TRBJ2-5 TRBV6-6 TGTGCCAGCAACGCGGGGGCGGGAGAGACCCAGTACTTC CASNAGAGETQYF
. TRBD1 TRBJ2-3 TRBV7-9 TGTGCCAGCCTCCTCGGGACAGCAAGCACAGATACGCAGTATTTT CASLLGTASTDTQYF
few . TRBJ1-1 TRBV29-1 TGCAGCGTTGGGGGTAGACGGCCGTTGACTGAAGCTTTCTTT CSVGGRRPLTEAFF
few . TRBJ2-1 TRBV12-3/TRBV12-4 TGTGCCAGCAGTTTGTCGGAGAGGGATGAGCAGTTCTTC CASSLSERDEQFF
. TRBD2 TRBJ2-2 TRBV12-3/TRBV12-4 TGTGCCAGCAGTTTCCCTAGCGGGGGGCTCGGCGGGGAGCTGTTTTTT CASSFPSGGLGGELFF
. TRBD2 TRBJ2-4 TRBV6-2/TRBV6-3 TGTGCCAGCAGTGATGACTCAGCCCAGCGGGGGACCCTAGCCAAAAACATTCAGTACTTC CASSDDSAQRGTLAKNIQYF
. . TRBJ1-2 TRBV7-8 TGTGCCAGCACCCGAGCCGACAGCACTCTTAACTATGGCTACACCTTC CASTRADSTLNYGYTF
once . TRBJ1-6 TRBV10-3 TGTGCCACCCGAAAGGATCTAACCTATAATTCACCCCTCCACTTT CATRKDLTYNSPLHF
many . TRBJ1-1 TRBV12-3/TRBV12-4 TGTGCCAGCAGGGGAAGACAGCTGAACACTGAAGCTTTCTTT CASRGRQLNTEAFF
few . TRBJ1-1 TRBV7-3 TGTGCCAGCAGCGAAACAGGCGCCCGGACTGAAGCTTTCTTT CASSETGARTEAFF
few TRBD1 TRBJ2-5 TRBV5-6 TGTGCCAGCAGCTTTATGGACAGGGAAGAGACCCAGTACTTC CASSFMDREETQYF
many . TRBJ2-1 TRBV7-6 TGTGCCAGCAGCTTACTCCCCTCGTCGGTCCCCCATGAGCAGTTCTTC CASSLLPSSVPHEQFF
many TRBD1 TRBJ1-1 TRBV5-1 TGCGCCAGCAGCACCGGACAGGCGACTGAAGCTTTCTTT CASSTGQATEAFF
. . TRBJ1-3 TRBV7-2 TGTGCCAGCAGCTCAAATCGACCTGGAAACACCATATATTTT CASSSNRPGNTIYF
. . TRBJ1-2 TRBV27 TGTGCCAGCAGTTTAATCCCGGGGACTTCCTATGGCTACACCTTC CASSLIPGTSYGYTF
. . TRBJ2-1 TRBV24-1 TGTGCCACCAGTGACCCTGCAGCCCGCAATGAGCAGTTCTTC CATSDPAARNEQFF
. TRBD2 TRBJ2-3 TRBV4-2 TGTGCCAGCAGCCCCGGAAGACTAGCGGTCGCAGATACGCAGTATTTT CASSPGRLAVADTQYF
. . TRBJ1-1 TRBV5-1 TGCGCCAGCTCCTTTGGGGGGACCCAGAACACTGAAGCTTTCTTT CASSFGGTQNTEAFF
. . TRBJ1-4 TRBV29-1 TGCAGCGTTGGTCCAGGGGTTGATGAAAAACTGTTTTTT CSVGPGVDEKLFF